Detailed here is one T cell receptor beta chain. This sample is drawn from a study of cytomegalovirus exposure and HLA in healthy donors. The repertoire was sequenced with immunoSEQ multiplex PCR; TCRdb's copy has only in-frame clones and lacks some. The table includes over 200,000 clones, around 78% detected once. Germline trimming cut 3 bases from V and 7 bases from J; bases unmatched to any gene: 8. The V gene's germline CDR1 is MNHEY and CDR2 SMNVEV (reference sequence). The CDR3 loop spans 15 amino acids. The receptor comes from a woman aged 18 to 35 in good health and CMV-seronegative. The sequenced material came from PBMCs. This chain joins TRBV27 and TRBJ2-2; 7 bases are shared with TRBD2. CDR3 sequence reads: CASSFGPGRGGELFF. In DNA form, the CDR3 reads TGTGCCAGCAGTTTCGGTCCGGGGAGGGGCGGGGAGCTGTTTTTT.